Here is one T cell receptor beta chain with its context. 60 Vbeta and 13 Jbeta primers were used in PCR. Assay used: immunoSEQ multiplex PCR; TCRdb lists only in-frame clones, some missing. The table has roughly 81,000 clones, over 70% seen once; the top ten hold around 2%. V trimming: 0 bases; J trimming: 3 bases; junction bases outside the gene matches: 3. This CDR3 region has 16 residues. Looked up from germline, CDR1 is LGHNA and CDR2 is YSLEER. The sample belongs to a study of cytomegalovirus exposure and HLA in healthy donors. The sequence was collected from a boy under 18 in good health and CMV-seronegative. The chain has TRBV4-3 and TRBJ2-2, with 8 positions matching TRBD1. Sequencing was done on a sample of PBMCs. The DNA for the CDR3 is TGCGCCAGCAGCCAAGAAAACAGGGGGGACACCGGGGAGCTGTTTTTT. The encoded protein is CASSQENRGDTGELFF.